The 6 T cell receptor beta chains given below trace back to one sample, sequenced in a study of T cells after yellow fever vaccination. MiXCR was run by TCRdb on the 5' RACE reads, yielding one entry per CDR3 protein. The data hold more than 95,000 distinct CDR3 sequences, with about 15% observed a single time. The sequencing here drew on CD8+ T cells sorted from PBMCs, taken 5 days after the yellow fever booster vaccination. The receptors stem from a man between 18 and 29 years old who received the YFV17D yellow fever vaccine.

This chain uses TRBV30 with TRBJ2-7; 7 nucleotides agree with TRBD2. Germline V gives CDR1 GTSNPN, CDR2 SVGIG (reference sequence). CDR3 length equals 13 residues. Trimming cost V 1 base and J 9 bases; bases outside gene matches: 9. CDR3 sequence (DNA): TGTGCCTGGAGTGGAGGCGGGGGTTCCGTGCAGTACTTC. It is translated as CAWSGGGGSVQYF.

This chain links TRBV20-1 with TRBJ1-2; D gene uncertain. The CDR3 spans 13 residues. Trimming took off 6 bases at V and 2 bases at J, with 13 bases between the two ends. CDR1 is DFQATT and CDR2 is SNEGSKA in the germline V gene (reference sequence). The CDR3 protein is CSATTGRNYGYTF. The CDR3 coding sequence is TGCAGTGCCACCACCGGCAGGAACTATGGCTACACCTTC.

The chain joins TRBV3-1 to TRBJ1-5; D unclear. Per germline, CDR1 LGHDT and CDR2 YNNKEL (reference sequence). V was shortened by 0 bases and J by 6 bases, with 12 bases between the two germline ends. The CDR3 consists of 15 residues. The CDR3 DNA is TGTGCCAGCAGCCAAGATCCGAGTGGCAGTCAGCCCCAGCATTTT. This gives the protein CASSQDPSGSQPQHF.

The gene calls are TRBV6-2 or TRBV6-3 and TRBJ2-2, with D possibly matching TRBD1 (6 bases). Germline CDR1 MNHEY, CDR2 SVGEGT. V was shortened by 5 bases and J by 5 bases, with 9 bases between the two germline ends. This CDR3 comprises 13 residues. CDR3 in amino acids: CASSHRETGELFF. In DNA form, the CDR3 reads TGTGCCAGCAGTCACAGGGAAACCGGGGAGCTGTTTTTT.

This clonotype was observed a handful of times. The gene calls are TRBV2 and TRBJ2-3; 8 bases fit TRBD1. CDR1 is SNHLY, CDR2 FYNNEI, per germline. The CDR3 has 15 residues. Unmatched junction bases numbered 9, after V lost 7 bases and J lost 3 bases. The CDR3 protein is CASKKDRDLTDTQYF. CDR3 sequence (DNA): TGTGCCAGCAAGAAGGACAGGGACTTAACAGATACGCAGTATTTT.

The table lists this clonotype with a few counts. The chain uses TRBV27 and TRBJ1-6; D is unresolved. CDR3 size: 12 residues. CDR1 and CDR2 from the germline V gene are MNHEY and SMNVEV (reference sequence). Trimming took 4 bases from V and 2 from J, leaving 0 bases between them. CDR3: CASSSYNSPLHF. DNA of the CDR3: TGTGCCAGCAGTTCCTATAATTCACCCCTCCACTTT.